One sample yielded the 9 T cell receptor beta chains listed below, sequenced in a study of OX40 agonist ivuxolimab in advanced cancers. Assay: immunoSEQ multiplex PCR; the TCRdb copy retains only in-frame clones and omits some. The table records 60,000 to 70,000 clones, roughly nine tenths of them present only once. Material: CD4+ or CD8+ T cells sorted from blood, obtained in a trial of the OX40 agonist ivuxolimab. These receptors came from an adult with an advanced solid tumor such as melanoma, head and neck, liver or kidney cancer.

The V call is TRBV4-1, the J call TRBJ2-7; D possibly matches TRBD1 or TRBD2 (6 bases each). Per germline, CDR1 MGHRA and CDR2 YSYEKL. The CDR3 is 13 amino acids. Trimming took 6 bases from V and 3 from J, leaving 12 bases between them. CDR3 DNA: TGCGCCAGCAGTTGGCGGGACAACTACGAGCAGTACTTC. The encoded protein is CASSWRDNYEQYF.

The chain carries TRBV27 and TRBJ1-5; D is uncertain. The CDR3 has 16 residues. CDR1 and CDR2 (germline): MNHEY, SMNVEV (reference sequence). The V end lost 5 bases, the J end lost 3 bases, and 17 bases lay between the germline ends. In DNA, the CDR3 is TGTGCCAGCAGTCGGGGAACTGGCAACTACAATCAGCCCCAGCATTTT. It encodes CASSRGTGNYNQPQHF.

For this clone: Different DNA sequences within this sample yield the same CDR3. This chain connects TRBV5-1 to TRBJ2-7; 8 nucleotides align to TRBD1. The CDR3 extends over 14 amino acids. V lost 4 bases to trimming and J lost 4 bases; unmatched junction nucleotides: 7. Per germline, CDR1 SGHRS and CDR2 YFSETQ. The CDR3 is CASSARQGNYEQYF. The CDR3 bases are TGCGCCAGCAGCGCGAGACAGGGGAATTACGAGCAGTACTTC. The entire variable domain, with the rest obtained from reference TRBV5-1 and TRBJ2-7, is as follows: KAGVTQTPRYLIKTRGQQVTLSCSPISGHRSVSWYQQTPGQGLQFLFEYFSETQRNKGNFPGRFSGRQFSNSRSEMNVSTLELGDSALYLCASSARQGNYEQYFGPGTRLTVT.

The genes are TRBV14 and TRBJ2-7, with 8 bases that match TRBD2. This CDR3 is built from 18 residues. V lost 1 base to trimming and J lost 3 bases; unmatched junction nucleotides: 14. Germline assignment: CDR1 SGHDN and CDR2 FVKESK. For the CDR3, the DNA is TGTGCCAGCAGCCAAGGAACTAGCGGCAGGAAATTACTCTACGAGCAGTACTTC. This codes for CASSQGTSGRKLLYEQYF.

V gene TRBV30 combines with J gene TRBJ2-5, with unresolved D. Germline V gene sequence: CDR1 GTSNPN, CDR2 SVGIG (reference sequence). Between the trimmed V and J ends, which lost 3 bases and 4 bases, there was a span of 18 bases. This CDR3 comprises 15 residues. CDR3 sequence (DNA): TGTGCCTGGAGGGTTGATAGGGTCTCCCTAGAGACCCAGTACTTC. It translates to CAWRVDRVSLETQYF.

The rearrangement uses TRBV25-1 and TRBJ2-7; TRBD2 matches 12 bases. The CDR3 totals 16 residues. V lost 8 bases and J lost 1; bases outside the gene matches: 9. Germline CDR1 and CDR2: MGHDK and SYGVNS. The CDR3 loop is CASETSGSAPSYEQYF. Written as DNA, the CDR3 is TGTGCCAGCGAGACTAGCGGGAGCGCTCCATCCTACGAGCAGTACTTC.

This chain uses TRBV19 with TRBJ2-1; 14 bases map to TRBD2. The CDR3 length is 15 residues. From germline, CDR1 is LNHDA and CDR2 SQIVND (reference sequence). The J segment lost 8 bases and the V segment lost 4 bases, leaving 4 bases of the junction unmatched. The CDR3 region has the DNA TGTGCCAGTAGTAAAGGGACTAGCGGGAGTTATGAGCAGTTCTTC. It yields the protein CASSKGTSGSYEQFF.

The chain combines TRBV7-8 with TRBJ2-7; D gene uncertain. Germline V gene data show CDR1 as SGHVS and CDR2 as FQNEAQ. The ends were cut back, 5 bases at V and 2 bases at J, with 7 bases in the middle. The CDR3 totals 12 residues. CDR3 in amino acids: CASSLGTYEQYF. The CDR3 region has the DNA TGTGCCAGCAGCCTTGGTACCTACGAGCAGTACTTC.

The chain joins TRBV7-9 to TRBJ1-5, with a possible D match to TRBD1 (5 bases). Germline CDR1 and CDR2: SEHNR and FQNEAQ (reference sequence). This CDR3 contains 14 residues. The V gene lost 7 bases and the J gene lost 0 bases, with 10 bases spanning the gap. CDR3 sequence reads: CASTRGISNQPQHF. The CDR3, as DNA: TGTGCCAGCACACGGGGGATTAGCAATCAGCCCCAGCATTTT.